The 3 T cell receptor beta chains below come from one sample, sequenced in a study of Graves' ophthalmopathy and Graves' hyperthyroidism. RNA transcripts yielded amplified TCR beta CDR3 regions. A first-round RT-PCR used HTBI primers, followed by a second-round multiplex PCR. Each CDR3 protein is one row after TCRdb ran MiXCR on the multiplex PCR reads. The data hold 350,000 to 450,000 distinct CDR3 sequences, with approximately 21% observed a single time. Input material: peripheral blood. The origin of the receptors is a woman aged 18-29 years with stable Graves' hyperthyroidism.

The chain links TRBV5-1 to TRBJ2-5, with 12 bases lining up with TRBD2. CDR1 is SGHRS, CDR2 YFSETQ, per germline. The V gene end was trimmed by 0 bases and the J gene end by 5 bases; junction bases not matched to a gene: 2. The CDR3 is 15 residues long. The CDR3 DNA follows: TGCGCCAGCAGCTTGGCTAGCGGGAGGGTGGAGACCCAGTACTTC. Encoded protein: CASSLASGRVETQYF.

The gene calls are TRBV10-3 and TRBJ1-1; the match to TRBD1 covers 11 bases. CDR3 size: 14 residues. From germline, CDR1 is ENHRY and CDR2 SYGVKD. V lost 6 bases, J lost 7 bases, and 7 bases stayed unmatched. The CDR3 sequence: CAISTGTGGVEAFF. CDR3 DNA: TGTGCCATCAGCACCGGGACAGGGGGGGTTGAAGCTTTCTTT.

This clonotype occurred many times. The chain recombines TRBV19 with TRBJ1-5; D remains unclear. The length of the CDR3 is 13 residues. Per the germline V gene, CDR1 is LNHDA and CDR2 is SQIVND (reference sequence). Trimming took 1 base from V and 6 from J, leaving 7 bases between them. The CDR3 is CASSIGNVQPQHF. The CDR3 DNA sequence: TGTGCCAGTAGTATAGGCAATGTTCAGCCCCAGCATTTT.